This record concerns one T cell receptor beta chain sequence. This specimen belongs to a study of blood T cell repertoires in COVID-19. Germline loops: CDR1 LNHNV, CDR2 YYDKDF (reference sequence). J gave up 3 bases and V 1 base, and 1 base lay outside the gene matches. The CDR3 is made up of 16 amino acids. The table came from immunoSEQ multiplex PCR; TCRdb's copy has only in-frame clones and leaves some out. The data show about 72,000 clones, 85% to 90% seen once. J is TRBJ2-7 and V is TRBV15; 15 bases line up with TRBD2. The sequence was obtained from a man aged 70-80 years with active or convalescent COVID-19. The sequencing sample was made of peripheral blood. CDR3 nucleotide sequence: TGTGCCACCAGCAGAGTGGGACTAGCGGGGGGCTACGAGCAGTACTTC. This sequence encodes CATSRVGLAGGYEQYF.